These T cell receptor beta chains were read from a single sample in a study of cytomegalovirus exposure and HLA in healthy donors. TCRdb keeps only in-frame clones here, not all; method: immunoSEQ multiplex PCR. This sample yields approximately 130,000 clones, of which around 84% are seen a single time; under 2% belongs to the top ten. The sample taken for sequencing was PBMCs. The receptor set was obtained from a young man in good health and CMV-seronegative. Both conserved end residues are part of each CDR3. The D gene is left open where the match is weak. Only part of the rows carry a size: once, few, many, or a class if the clone is expanded.

d_call: TRBD1
clone_size: -
j_call: TRBJ2-7
v_call: TRBV7-9
cdr3_nt: TGTGCCAGCAGCTCCCTAGACAGGGGCCTCTCCTACGAGCAGTACTTC
cdr3_aa: CASSSLDRGLSYEQYF

d_call: -
clone_size: -
j_call: TRBJ1-2
v_call: TRBV7-9
cdr3_nt: TGTGCCAGCAGCCCCCGGAATCGGGGGGAAGATGGCTACACCTTC
cdr3_aa: CASSPRNRGEDGYTF

d_call: TRBD1
clone_size: -
j_call: TRBJ1-5
v_call: TRBV2
cdr3_nt: TGTGCCAGCAGTGAAGGGACAGGGCATCAGCCCCAGCATTTT
cdr3_aa: CASSEGTGHQPQHF

d_call: -
clone_size: once
j_call: TRBJ1-2
v_call: TRBV19
cdr3_nt: TGTGCCAGTAGTCCTGACAGGAACTATGGCTACACCTTC
cdr3_aa: CASSPDRNYGYTF

d_call: TRBD2
clone_size: -
j_call: TRBJ2-3
v_call: TRBV29-1
cdr3_nt: TGCAGCGTCCTACTAGCGGGGCGCACAGATACGCAGTATTTT
cdr3_aa: CSVLLAGRTDTQYF

d_call: -
clone_size: -
j_call: TRBJ2-7
v_call: TRBV6-5
cdr3_nt: TGTGCCAGCAGGCGACAACAGGGAAACGAGCAGTACTTC
cdr3_aa: CASRRQQGNEQYF

d_call: TRBD2
clone_size: few
j_call: TRBJ2-7
v_call: TRBV10-3
cdr3_nt: TGTGCCACCACCCCAGCGGGGGGACACGAGCAGTACTTC
cdr3_aa: CATTPAGGHEQYF

d_call: TRBD1
clone_size: -
j_call: TRBJ2-1
v_call: TRBV5-1
cdr3_nt: TGCGCCAGCAGCTCCTCTCCTGGACAGGAGAGGGTTCTGTTCTTC
cdr3_aa: CASSSSPGQERVLFF

d_call: TRBD1
clone_size: -
j_call: TRBJ1-2
v_call: TRBV5-4
cdr3_nt: TGTGCCAGCAGCTCCGGACAGGGGAGTGGCTACACCTTC
cdr3_aa: CASSSGQGSGYTF

d_call: -
clone_size: -
j_call: TRBJ2-3
v_call: TRBV7-6
cdr3_nt: TGTGCCAGCAGCCCCGCCGGGGGGCGAGCAGATACGCAGTATTTT
cdr3_aa: CASSPAGGRADTQYF

d_call: -
clone_size: -
j_call: TRBJ2-7
v_call: TRBV4-2
cdr3_nt: TGTGCCAGCAGCCAAGAATCCCTCGGACAGACCCTAAGGTACGAGCAGTACTTC
cdr3_aa: CASSQESLGQTLRYEQYF